Listed below are T cell receptor beta chains from one sample, sequenced in a study of tumor and adjacent non-tumor tissue in lung cancer. TCRdb redid the calling of the multiplex PCR reads with MiXCR, one entry per CDR3 protein. The sample carries 220,000 or so distinct CDR3 sequences, less than 80% recorded once. Sequencing used lung tumor tissue. Receptor source: a man aged 60-69 years with non-small cell lung cancer. Both conserved end residues are part of each CDR3. The D gene is left open where the match is weak. Clone size is given for some rows only: seen once, a few or many times, or a class if the clone is expanded.

V gene	J gene	D gene	clone size	CDR3 protein	CDR3 DNA
TRBV5-4	TRBJ2-5	TRBD2	few	CASNGRESQETQYF	TGTGCCAGCAACGGGCGGGAGTCCCAGGAGACCCAGTACTTC
TRBV6-1	TRBJ1-1	.	.	CASSGRMETEAFF	TGTGCCAGCAGTGGGCGGATGGAGACTGAAGCTTTCTTT
TRBV12-5	TRBJ2-3	TRBD2	many	CASGAPFAGDRDTQYF	TGTGCTAGTGGGGCCCCTTTTGCGGGAGATAGAGATACGCAGTATTTT
TRBV29-1	TRBJ2-5	TRBD2	.	CSSGIGRSGGETRYF	TGCAGCTCAGGGATAGGGAGAAGCGGGGGGGAGACCCGGTACTTC
TRBV7-9	TRBJ2-3	.	.	CANSRTRTDTQYF	TGTGCGAACAGCCGGACTCGCACAGATACGCAGTATTTT
TRBV10-1	TRBJ2-1	.	once	CANSDQGGYEQFF	TGCGCCAACAGTGACCAGGGGGGGTATGAGCAGTTCTTC
TRBV20-1	TRBJ2-7	TRBD2	few	CSARLFSGRTYEQYF	TGCAGTGCTAGACTCTTCAGCGGGAGGACCTACGAGCAGTACTTC
TRBV7-9	TRBJ2-2	.	.	CASSFGRYTGELFF	TGTGCCAGCAGCTTTGGCAGATACACCGGGGAGCTGTTTTTT
TRBV12-3/TRBV12-4	TRBJ1-5	TRBD1	few	CASHRTGRPDQPQHF	TGTGCCAGCCATCGGACAGGGCGGCCGGACCAGCCCCAGCATTTT
TRBV20-1	TRBJ1-5	TRBD1	.	CSARDHQGDGQPQHF	TGCAGTGCTAGAGATCACCAGGGGGATGGTCAGCCCCAGCATTTT
TRBV4-3	TRBJ1-4	.	.	CISSQDTGTREKLFF	TGCATCAGCAGCCAAGATACGGGGACTAGAGAAAAACTGTTTTTT
TRBV20-1	TRBJ1-5	TRBD1	.	CSANPRDRAADTQHF	TGCAGTGCTAACCCCCGGGACAGGGCGGCAGATACGCAGCATTTT
TRBV10-2	TRBJ2-1	TRBD2	.	CASSDLLSWGGPNEQFF	TGCGCCAGCAGTGACCTGCTTAGCTGGGGAGGGCCCAATGAGCAGTTCTTC
TRBV12-5	TRBJ2-5	TRBD1	.	CVSGPGTDQETQYF	TGTGTTAGTGGCCCGGGGACAGACCAAGAGACCCAGTACTTC
TRBV6-5	TRBJ2-3	.	.	CAGRTETTSDTQYF	TGTGCCGGACGGACAGAGACAACATCAGATACGCAGTATTTT
TRBV6-1	TRBJ2-7	.	.	CANSEARRGTEQYF	TGTGCCAACAGTGAAGCACGTCGGGGAACCGAGCAGTACTTC
TRBV12-3/TRBV12-4	TRBJ1-1	.	few	CASSSQAGMNTEAFF	TGTGCCAGCAGTTCACAGGCCGGGATGAACACTGAAGCTTTCTTT
TRBV20-1	TRBJ2-7	.	.	CSATTGPSYEQYF	TGCAGTGCTACGACAGGTCCATCCTACGAGCAGTACTTC
TRBV7-8	TRBJ1-1	.	.	CASSLLFWDTEAFF	TGTGCCAGCAGCCTACTGTTTTGGGACACTGAGGCTTTCTTT
TRBV6-5	TRBJ2-2	.	few	CASRRLGELFF	TGTGCCAGCAGGCGGCTTGGGGAGCTGTTTTTT
TRBV11-1	TRBJ2-2	TRBD1	.	CASSSGDRRSGKLFF	TGTGCCAGCAGCTCAGGGGACAGGCGGTCCGGGAAGTTGTTTTTT
TRBV5-5	TRBJ2-7	TRBD2	few	CASSLGIGSGAPYEQYF	TGTGCCAGCAGCTTGGGGATTGGTAGCGGGGCCCCCTACGAGCAGTACTTC
TRBV20-1	TRBJ1-1	.	many	CSASNGLNTEAFF	TGCAGTGCTAGCAACGGGCTGAACACTGAAGCTTTCTTT
TRBV10-1	TRBJ2-3	.	.	CASPLVGGTQYF	TGCGCCAGCCCCCTCGTAGGAGGTACGCAGTATTTT
TRBV20-1	TRBJ2-3	TRBD2	.	CSAINTGGTGADTQYF	TGCAGTGCTATAAATACGGGAGGAACGGGAGCAGATACGCAGTATTTT
TRBV4-2	TRBJ2-3	TRBD2	many	CASSPTSGMADTQYF	TGTGCCAGCAGCCCGACTAGCGGGATGGCAGATACGCAGTATTTT
TRBV12-3/TRBV12-4	TRBJ1-2	.	.	CASRDTARGSGYTF	TGTGCCAGCAGGGACACAGCCCGCGGCTCTGGCTACACCTTC
TRBV4-2	TRBJ2-5	TRBD2	.	CACSHDLSGVALLETQYF	TGTGCCTGCAGCCACGATTTGAGCGGGGTGGCCCTGTTGGAGACCCAGTACTTC
TRBV20-1	TRBJ2-7	TRBD2	many	CSARTSGGYEQYF	TGCAGTGCTAGGACTAGCGGGGGTTACGAGCAGTACTTC
TRBV20-1	TRBJ2-7	.	.	CNAGPSHEKYF	TGCAATGCTGGACCAAGCCACGAGAAGTACTTC
TRBV7-8	TRBJ2-1	TRBD1	.	CASSSRGQGENEQFF	TGTGCCAGTAGCTCTAGGGGACAGGGGGAAAATGAGCAGTTCTTC
TRBV14	TRBJ2-4	.	once	CASNSLTWENTQYF	TGTGCCAGCAACTCATTAACCTGGGAAAACACTCAGTACTTC
TRBV12-3/TRBV12-4	TRBJ1-5	.	few	CASSLESRGQPQHF	TGTGCCAGCAGTTTAGAGTCTAGAGGTCAGCCCCAGCATTTT
TRBV7-8	TRBJ2-5	.	once	CASSLVQETQYF	TGTGCCAGCAGCCTTGTACAAGAGACCCAGTACTTC
TRBV5-6	TRBJ1-1	.	.	CASSGGGRVGMNTEAFF	TGTGCCAGCAGCGGAGGAGGCAGGGTGGGGATGAACACTGAAGCTTTCTTT
TRBV11-2	TRBJ2-6	.	.	CASSFGTGSEANVLTF	.
TRBV12-3/TRBV12-4	TRBJ1-5	.	.	CASSPPHQPQHF	TGTGCCAGCAGCCCCCCCCACCAGCCCCAGCATTTT
TRBV16	TRBJ1-2	TRBD1	once	CASSPGGGYGYTF	TGTGCCAGCAGTCCAGGGGGTGGCTATGGCTACACCTTC
TRBV20-1	TRBJ1-5	TRBD1	many	CSAKGTGWEPQHF	TGCAGTGCTAAAGGGACAGGGTGGGAGCCCCAGCATTTT
TRBV12-1	TRBJ2-2	.	.	CASSSTRRKNTEELFF	TGTGCCAGCAGCTCAACTCGGCGGAAGAACACCGAGGAGCTGTTTTTT